This T cell receptor (beta chain) was observed in a study of T cells in Graves' hyperthyroidism and ophthalmopathy. This clonotype occurred many times. Germline assignment: CDR1 SGHRS and CDR2 YFSETQ. The CDR3 covers 14 residues. Trimming removed 0 bases from V and 4 bases from J, with 10 bases in between. RNA transcripts provided the source from which TCR beta CDR3 regions were amplified. TCR CDR3 regions were first amplified by RT-PCR with HTBI primers. TCRdb fed the multiplex PCR reads into MiXCR, producing one record per CDR3 protein. Of 530,000 or so distinct CDR3 sequences detected, around a quarter appear once; the ten largest clones hold 11%.

V usage is TRBV5-1 and J usage is TRBJ1-1; no reliable D call. Sample: blood. The clonotype comes from a woman under 40 with Graves' ophthalmopathy. CDR3 residues: CASSLGEGGTEAFF. The CDR3 nucleotides read TGCGCCAGCAGCTTGGGAGAGGGTGGCACTGAAGCTTTCTTT. The whole variable domain, remainder taken from reference TRBV5-1 and TRBJ1-1, is KAGVTQTPRYLIKTRGQQVTLSCSPISGHRSVSWYQQTPGQGLQFLFEYFSETQRNKGNFPGRFSGRQFSNSRSEMNVSTLELGDSALYLCASSLGEGGTEAFFGQGTRLTVV.